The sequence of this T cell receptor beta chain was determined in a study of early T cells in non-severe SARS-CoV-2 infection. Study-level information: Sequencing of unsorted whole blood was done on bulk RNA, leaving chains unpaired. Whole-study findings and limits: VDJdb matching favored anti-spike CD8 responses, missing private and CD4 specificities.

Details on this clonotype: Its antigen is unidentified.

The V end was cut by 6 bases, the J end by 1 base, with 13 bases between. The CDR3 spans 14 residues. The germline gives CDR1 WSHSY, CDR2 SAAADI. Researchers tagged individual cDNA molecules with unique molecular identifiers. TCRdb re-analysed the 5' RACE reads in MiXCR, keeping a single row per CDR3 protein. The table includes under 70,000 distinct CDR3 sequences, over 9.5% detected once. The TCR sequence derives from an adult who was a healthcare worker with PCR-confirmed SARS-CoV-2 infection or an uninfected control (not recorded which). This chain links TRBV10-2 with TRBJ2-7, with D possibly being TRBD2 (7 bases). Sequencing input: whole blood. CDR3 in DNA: TGCGCCAGCAGGGGGGCTAGCGGTTCCTACGAGCAGTACTTC. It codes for CASRGASGSYEQYF.